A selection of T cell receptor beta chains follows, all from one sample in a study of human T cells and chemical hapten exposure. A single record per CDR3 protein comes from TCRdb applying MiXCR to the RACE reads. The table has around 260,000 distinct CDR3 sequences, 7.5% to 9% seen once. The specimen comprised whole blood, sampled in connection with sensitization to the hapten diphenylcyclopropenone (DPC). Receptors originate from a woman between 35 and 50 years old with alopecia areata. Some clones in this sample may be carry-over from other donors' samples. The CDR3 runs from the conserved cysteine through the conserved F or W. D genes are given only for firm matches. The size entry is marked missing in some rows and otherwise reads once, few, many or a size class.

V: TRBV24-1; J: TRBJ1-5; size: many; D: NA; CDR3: CATSGGGSLNQPQHF; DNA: TGTGCCACCAGCGGAGGAGGCAGCCTCAATCAGCCCCAGCATTTT
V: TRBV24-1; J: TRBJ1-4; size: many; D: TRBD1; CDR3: CATSDPGTGVEKLFF; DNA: TGTGCCACCAGTGATCCCGGGACAGGGGTCGAAAAACTGTTTTTT
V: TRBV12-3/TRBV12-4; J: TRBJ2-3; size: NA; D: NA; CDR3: CASSPGDRTDTQYF; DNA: TGTGCCAGCAGTCCCGGGGACCGCACAGATACGCAGTATTTT
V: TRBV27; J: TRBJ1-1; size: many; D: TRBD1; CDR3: CASSLTGGTNTEAFF; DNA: TGTGCCAGCAGTCTGACAGGGGGCACGAACACTGAAGCTTTCTTT
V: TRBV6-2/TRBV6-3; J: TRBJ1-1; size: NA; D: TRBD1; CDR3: CASRYTRTGGNTEAFF; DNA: TGTGCCAGCAGATATACGAGGACAGGGGGGAACACTGAAGCTTTCTTT
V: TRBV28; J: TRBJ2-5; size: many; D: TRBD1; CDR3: CASSPTGGAQTQYF; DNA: TGTGCCAGCAGTCCGACAGGGGGCGCCCAGACCCAGTACTTC
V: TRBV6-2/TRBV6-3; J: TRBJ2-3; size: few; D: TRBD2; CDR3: CASSYSLAGGTDTQYF; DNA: TGTGCCAGCAGTTACTCCCTAGCGGGAGGCACAGATACGCAGTATTTT
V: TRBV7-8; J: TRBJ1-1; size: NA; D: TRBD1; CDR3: CASSFGQGADAFF; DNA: TGTGCCAGCAGCTTCGGACAGGGGGCGGATGCTTTCTTT
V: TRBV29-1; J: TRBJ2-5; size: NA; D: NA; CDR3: CSVEDSPSGGAQYF; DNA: TGCAGCGTTGAAGATAGCCCCTCAGGGGGGGCCCAGTACTTC
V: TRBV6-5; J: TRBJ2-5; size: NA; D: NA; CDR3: CASRPHGKETQYF; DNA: TGTGCCAGCAGGCCCCACGGAAAAGAGACCCAGTACTTC
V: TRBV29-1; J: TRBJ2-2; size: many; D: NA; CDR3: CSVENTGELFF; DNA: TGCAGCGTTGAAAACACCGGGGAGCTGTTTTTT
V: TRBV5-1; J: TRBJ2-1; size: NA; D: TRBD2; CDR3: CASSLVAAGLLGEQFF; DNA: TGCGCCAGCAGCTTGGTGGCCGCGGGACTACTCGGTGAGCAGTTCTTC
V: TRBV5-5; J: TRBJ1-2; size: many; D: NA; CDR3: CASSLIIGDPYGYTF; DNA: TGTGCCAGCAGCCTAATAATCGGGGATCCCTATGGCTACACCTTC
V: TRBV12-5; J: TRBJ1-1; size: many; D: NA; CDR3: CASGFTDNTEAFF; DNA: TGTGCTAGTGGTTTTACAGATAACACTGAAGCTTTCTTT
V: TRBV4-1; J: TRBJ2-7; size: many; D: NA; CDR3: CASSHPPISFARLRETLPEQYF; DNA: TGCGCCAGCAGCCACCCCCCTATATCGTTTGCGCGACTACGGGAGACACTTCCCGAGCAGTACTTC
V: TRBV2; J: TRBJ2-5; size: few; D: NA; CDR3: CASLGRGQETQYF; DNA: TGTGCCAGCCTCGGGAGAGGCCAAGAGACCCAGTACTTC